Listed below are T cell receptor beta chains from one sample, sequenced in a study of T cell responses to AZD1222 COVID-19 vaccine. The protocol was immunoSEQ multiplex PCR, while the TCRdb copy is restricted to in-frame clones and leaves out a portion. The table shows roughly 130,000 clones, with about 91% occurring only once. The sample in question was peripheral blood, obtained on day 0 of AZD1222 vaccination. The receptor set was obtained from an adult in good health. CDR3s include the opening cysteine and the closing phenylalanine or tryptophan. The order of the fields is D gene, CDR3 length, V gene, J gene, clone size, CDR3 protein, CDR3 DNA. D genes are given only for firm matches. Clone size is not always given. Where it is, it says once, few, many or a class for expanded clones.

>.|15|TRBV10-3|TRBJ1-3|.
CAISDGGSAGNTIYF
TGTGCCATCAGTGACGGGGGCAGTGCTGGAAACACCATATATTTT
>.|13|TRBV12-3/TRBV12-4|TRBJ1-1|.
CASSLGGVTEAFF
TGTGCCAGCAGTTTAGGTGGGGTCACTGAAGCTTTCTTT
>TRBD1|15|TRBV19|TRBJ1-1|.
CASSADRARNTEAFF
TGTGCCAGTAGTGCCGACAGGGCCCGGAACACTGAAGCTTTCTTT
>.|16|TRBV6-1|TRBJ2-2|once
CASSDPGHSNTGELFF
TGTGCCAGCAGTGACCCGGGACACTCGAACACCGGGGAGCTGTTTTTT
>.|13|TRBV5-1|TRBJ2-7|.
CASRSGKGYEQYF
TGCGCCAGCAGGTCAGGGAAGGGCTACGAGCAGTACTTC
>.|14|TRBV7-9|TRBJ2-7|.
CASSLVGDSYEQYF
TGTGCCAGCAGCTTAGTTGGGGACTCCTACGAGCAGTACTTC
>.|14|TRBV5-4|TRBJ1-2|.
CASSSALTSPGYTF
TGTGCCAGCAGCTCCGCCTTAACTTCCCCCGGCTACACCTTC
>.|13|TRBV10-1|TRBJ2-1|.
CASSASSYNEQFF
TGCGCCAGCAGCGCTAGCTCCTACAATGAGCAGTTCTTC
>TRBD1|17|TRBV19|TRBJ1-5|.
CASSTVGTGVSNQPQHF
TGTGCCAGTAGTACAGTCGGGACAGGGGTTTCCAATCAGCCCCAGCATTTT
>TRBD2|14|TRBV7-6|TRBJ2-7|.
CASSQGTSNYEQYF
TGTGCCAGCAGCCAAGGGACTAGCAACTACGAGCAGTACTTC
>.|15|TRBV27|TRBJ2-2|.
CASSLGGGRTGELFF
TGTGCCAGCAGTCTGGGAGGGGGACGAACCGGGGAGCTGTTTTTT
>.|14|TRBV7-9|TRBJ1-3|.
CASSLVESGNTIYF
TGTGCCAGCAGCTTAGTTGAATCTGGAAACACCATATATTTT
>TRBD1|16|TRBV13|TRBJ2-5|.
CASSPDRGTQEETQYF
TGTGCCAGCAGCCCGGACAGGGGGACGCAGGAGGAGACCCAGTACTTC
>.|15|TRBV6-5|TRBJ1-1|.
CASSYSQTGGTEAFF
TGTGCCAGCAGTTACTCCCAGACAGGTGGGACTGAAGCTTTCTTT
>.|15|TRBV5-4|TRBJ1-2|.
CASSFTETGESGYTF
TGTGCCAGCAGCTTCACAGAAACAGGAGAGAGTGGCTACACCTTC
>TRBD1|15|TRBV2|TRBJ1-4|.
CASRRTTGSDEKLFF
TGTGCCAGCAGGAGAACGACAGGGTCTGATGAAAAACTGTTTTTT
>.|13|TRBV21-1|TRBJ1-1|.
CASSKDDGQGAFF
TGTGCCAGCAGCAAAGATGATGGACAGGGGGCTTTCTTT
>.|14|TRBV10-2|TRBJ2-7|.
CASRLEDGTYEQYF
TGCGCCAGCCGCCTCGAGGACGGGACATACGAGCAGTACTTC
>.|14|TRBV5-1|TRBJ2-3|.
CASRPGRGTDTQYF
TGCGCCAGCAGACCAGGAAGGGGCACAGATACGCAGTATTTT
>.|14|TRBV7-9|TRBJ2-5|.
CASTLVQGQETQYF
TGTGCCAGCACCCTCGTGCAGGGGCAAGAGACCCAGTACTTC
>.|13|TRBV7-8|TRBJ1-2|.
CASSLGQRSGYTF
TGTGCCAGCAGCCTAGGACAGCGAAGTGGCTACACCTTC
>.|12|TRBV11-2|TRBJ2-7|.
CASSLGSYEQYF
TGTGCCAGCAGCTTAGGCTCCTACGAGCAGTACTTC
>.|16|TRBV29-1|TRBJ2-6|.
CSVLVWTSSGANVLTF
TGCAGCGTTCTAGTCTGGACCAGCTCTGGGGCCAACGTCCTGACTTTC
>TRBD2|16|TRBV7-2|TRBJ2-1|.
CASSLVATSGGNEQFF
TGTGCCAGCAGCTTAGTAGCGACTAGCGGCGGCAATGAGCAGTTCTTC
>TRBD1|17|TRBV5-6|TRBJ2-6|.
CASSWRQGSSGANVLTF
TGTGCCAGCAGCTGGAGACAGGGTAGCTCTGGGGCCAACGTCCTGACTTTC
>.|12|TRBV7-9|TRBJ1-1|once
CASDPRGTEAFF
TGTGCCAGCGACCCACGTGGCACTGAAGCTTTCTTT
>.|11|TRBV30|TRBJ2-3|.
CAWSVEPGQYF
TGTGCCTGGAGTGTAGAGCCCGGGCAGTATTTT
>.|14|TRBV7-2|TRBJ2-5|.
CASSPQGLRETQYF
TGTGCCAGCAGCCCCCAAGGGCTGCGAGAGACCCAGTACTTC
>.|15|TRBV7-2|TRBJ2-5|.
CASSLGVGRQETQYF
TGTGCCAGCAGCTTAGGGGTAGGGAGGCAAGAGACCCAGTACTTC
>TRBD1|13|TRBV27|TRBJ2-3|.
CASTTGGTDTQYF
TGTGCCAGCACGACAGGGGGCACAGATACGCAGTATTTT
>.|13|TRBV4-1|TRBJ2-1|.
CASSQYDRNEQFF
TGCGCCAGCAGCCAATACGACAGAAATGAGCAGTTCTTC
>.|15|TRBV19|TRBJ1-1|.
CASSIGRGGDTEAFF
TGTGCCAGTAGTATCGGCCGGGGAGGGGACACTGAAGCTTTCTTT
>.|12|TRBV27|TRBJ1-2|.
CASSLPGRGYTF
TGTGCCAGCAGCCTCCCGGGACGCGGCTACACCTTC
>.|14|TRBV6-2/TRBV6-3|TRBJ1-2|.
CASSYSVADYGYTF
TGTGCCAGCAGTTACTCTGTGGCAGACTATGGCTACACCTTC
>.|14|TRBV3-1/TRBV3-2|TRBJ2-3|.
CASSQDPRTDTQYF
TGTGCCAGCAGCCAAGACCCCCGCACAGATACGCAGTATTTT
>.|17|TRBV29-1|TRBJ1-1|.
CSAIPPWRGSLNTEAFF
TGCAGCGCTATTCCCCCATGGAGGGGATCGCTGAACACTGAAGCTTTCTTT
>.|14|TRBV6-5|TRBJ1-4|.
CASSPTSTNEKLFF
TGTGCCAGCAGTCCGACATCAACTAATGAAAAACTGTTTTTT
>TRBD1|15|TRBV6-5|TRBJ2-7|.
CAIMTGGASGYEQYF
TGTGCCATAATGACAGGGGGCGCGTCGGGCTACGAGCAGTACTTC
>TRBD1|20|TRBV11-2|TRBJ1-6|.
CASSLDAGQALESYNSPLHF
TGTGCCAGCAGCTTAGATGCGGGACAGGCCTTAGAGTCCTATAATTCACCCCTCCACTTT
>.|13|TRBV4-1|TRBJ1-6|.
CASRSGGNSPLHF
TGCGCCAGCAGATCGGGGGGCAATTCACCCCTCCACTTT
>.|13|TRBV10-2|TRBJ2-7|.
CASTPTARNEQYF
TGCGCCAGCACCCCCACGGCAAGGAACGAGCAGTACTTC
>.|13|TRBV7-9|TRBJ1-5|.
CASSLESNQPQHF
TGTGCCAGCAGCTTAGAGAGCAATCAGCCCCAGCATTTT
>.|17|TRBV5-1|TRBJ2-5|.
CASSFGLRQGEGETQYF
TGCGCCAGCAGCTTCGGGTTAAGGCAGGGTGAGGGAGAGACCCAGTACTTC
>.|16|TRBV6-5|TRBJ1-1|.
CASSYNGRSGRAEAFF
TGTGCCAGCAGTTACAATGGACGGTCGGGGCGGGCTGAAGCTTTCTTT
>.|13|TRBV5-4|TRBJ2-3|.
CASNAEGWGRADF
TGTGCCAGCAATGCGGAGGGATGGGGCAGGGCGGACTTT
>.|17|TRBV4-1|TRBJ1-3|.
CASSQLPGLSSGNTIYF
TGCGCCAGCAGCCAGCTTCCGGGACTCAGCTCTGGAAACACCATATATTTT
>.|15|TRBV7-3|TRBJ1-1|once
CASSFLGGANTEAFF
TGTGCCAGCAGCTTTCTCGGAGGTGCGAACACTGAAGCTTTCTTT
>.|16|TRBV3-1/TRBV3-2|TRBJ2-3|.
CASSQERLLRPDTQYF
TGTGCCAGCAGCCAAGAGCGACTATTACGCCCAGATACGCAGTATTTT
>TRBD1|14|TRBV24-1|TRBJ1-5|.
CATSDPGGNQPQHF
TGTGCCACCAGTGACCCAGGGGGGAATCAGCCCCAGCATTTT
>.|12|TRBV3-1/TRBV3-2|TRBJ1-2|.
CASSQGAHGYTF
TGTGCCAGCAGCCAAGGGGCCCATGGCTACACCTTC
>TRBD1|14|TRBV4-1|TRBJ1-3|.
CASSQLQGRNTIYF
TGCGCCAGCAGCCAACTACAGGGGCGAAACACCATATATTTT
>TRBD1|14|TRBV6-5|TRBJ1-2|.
CASSYRTGGAGYTF
TGTGCCAGCAGTTACAGGACAGGGGGTGCTGGCTACACCTTC